Presented here are 24 T cell receptor beta chains from one specimen sequenced in a study of shared clonotypes between healthy human individuals. The assay was immunoSEQ multiplex PCR, and TCRdb's table has in-frame clones only and misses some. Of some 2.4 million clones listed, 80% to 95% are singletons. The material sequenced was naive CD4+ T cells from PBMCs. The subset: CD45RA+ positively selected. The receptor set was obtained from a young man in good health. Some clones in this sample may be carry-over from other donors' samples.

The chain has TRBV6-5 and TRBJ1-6, with D unresolved. This CDR3 has 16 residues. V was shortened by 0 bases and J by 7 bases, with 13 bases between the two germline ends. Germline CDR1 reads MNHEY; CDR2 reads SVGAGI. Here the CDR3 DNA reads TGTGCCAGCAGTTACTCACAGCCATCGGGGAATTCACCCCTCCACTTT. This sequence encodes CASSYSQPSGNSPLHF.

The gene calls are TRBV11-3 and TRBJ2-1, with TRBD1 as a possible D gene (5 bases). Trimming removed 4 bases from V and 7 bases from J, with 11 bases in between. In germline, CDR1 is SGHNT, CDR2 YENEEA. The CDR3 extends over 13 amino acids. The CDR3 region has the DNA TGTGCCAGCAGCTCACAGGCGGAGAATGAGCAGTTCTTC. This codes for CASSSQAENEQFF.

The rearrangement links TRBV28 to TRBJ1-1; D gene uncertain. The V end lost 3 bases, the J end lost 8 bases, and 10 bases lay between the germline ends. The CDR3 has 12 residues. CDR1 is MDHEN and CDR2 is SYDVKM in the germline V gene. The CDR3, as DNA: TGTGCCAGCAGTTTTGGGCGGGCGGAAGCTTTCTTT. Its translation is CASSFGRAEAFF. Supplemented by reference TRBV28 and TRBJ1-1, the full variable domain reads DVKVTQSSRYLVKRTGEKVFLECVQDMDHENMFWYRQDPGLGLRLIYFSYDVKMKEKGDIPEGYSVSREKKERFSLILESASTNQTSMYLCASSFGRAEAFFGQGTRLTVV.

This sequence joins TRBV5-1 and TRBJ2-7; no clear D. Germline CDR1 SGHRS, CDR2 YFSETQ. CDR3 length: 13 amino acids. Trimming removed 0 bases at V and 4 bases at J, with 8 bases between. In DNA, the CDR3 is TGCGCCAGCAGCTTGGGGGTATGGTACGAGCAGTACTTC. This sequence encodes CASSLGVWYEQYF.

The chain joins TRBV30 to TRBJ2-6; D is perhaps TRBD1 or TRBD2 (5 bases each). Trimming took 6 bases from V and 0 from J, leaving 18 bases between them. CDR3 length: 17 residues. Germline CDR1 GTSNPN, CDR2 SVGIG (reference sequence). The CDR3 DNA follows: TGTGCCTGCCCGGGACGGAGACTGAGCTCTGGGGCCAACGTCCTGACTTTC. Amino acid sequence: CACPGRRLSSGANVLTF.

The chain links TRBV28 to TRBJ2-1; the D gene is possibly TRBD1 (5 bases). The CDR3 totals 11 residues. V lost 6 bases and J 8 bases, leaving 8 bases between the germline ends. Germline V lookup: CDR1 MDHEN, CDR2 SYDVKM. As DNA, the CDR3 is TGTGCCAGCAGAGGGGTGCATGAGCAGTTCTTC. This codes for CASRGVHEQFF.

J is TRBJ2-1 and V is TRBV5-1; tentative D call: TRBD2 (5 bases). Trimming took 4 bases from V and 3 from J, leaving 8 bases between them. The germline V gene has CDR1 SGHRS and CDR2 YFSETQ. The CDR3 spans 13 residues. CDR3 sequence reads: CASSQRNYNEQFF. CDR3 nucleotide sequence: TGCGCCAGCAGCCAGCGGAACTACAATGAGCAGTTCTTC.

The chain uses TRBV5-1 and TRBJ2-1; 7 nucleotides match TRBD1. This CDR3 region has 14 residues. Per the germline V gene, CDR1 is SGHRS and CDR2 is YFSETQ. Unmatched junction bases numbered 4, after V lost 4 bases and J lost 3 bases. CDR3 in amino acids: CASSEGQHYNEQFF. For the CDR3, the DNA is TGCGCCAGCAGCGAGGGACAGCACTACAATGAGCAGTTCTTC.

CDR3 sequence reads: CASRSSGTSSRTYNEQFF. DNA for the CDR3: TGTGCCAGCAGATCTTCCGGGACTAGCAGCCGAACCTACAATGAGCAGTTCTTC. V and J are TRBV2 and TRBJ2-1, with 9 bases matching TRBD2. CDR1 SNHLY and CDR2 FYNNEI come from the germline V gene. This CDR3 comprises 18 residues. Trimming removed 6 bases from V and 2 bases from J; junction bases left unmatched: 14.

V gene TRBV27 combines with J gene TRBJ2-2; tentative D call: TRBD1 (5 bases). Germline loops: CDR1 MNHEY, CDR2 SMNVEV (reference sequence). The germline V and J ends were trimmed by 5 bases and 0 bases, with 13 bases remaining between them. The CDR3 covers 16 residues. The CDR3 loop reads CASSGRAPPNTGELFF. The CDR3 DNA sequence: TGTGCCAGCAGTGGCAGGGCACCGCCGAACACCGGGGAGCTGTTTTTT.

In the case of this clone: Other DNA sequences in the sample encode the same CDR3. V is TRBV6-1 and J is TRBJ2-7, with D uncertain. The CDR3 is 13 amino acids. CDR1 and CDR2 from the germline V gene are MNHNS and SASEGT. V was clipped by 4 bases and J by 0 bases, with 7 bases between them. The CDR3 reads CASSAQVSYEQYF. Written as DNA, the CDR3 is TGTGCCAGCAGTGCCCAAGTCTCCTACGAGCAGTACTTC.

The chain links TRBV2 to TRBJ2-5; 12 nucleotides line up with TRBD2. V lost 4 bases to trimming and J lost 0 bases; unmatched junction nucleotides: 6. This CDR3 spans 17 amino acids. Germline CDR1 and CDR2: SNHLY and FYNNEI. CDR3 protein: CASSGGLAGRYQETQYF. The DNA of the CDR3 is TGTGCCAGCAGTGGAGGACTAGCGGGGAGGTACCAAGAGACCCAGTACTTC.

Notes on this clone: The same CDR3 also results from other DNA sequences found in this sample. This chain uses TRBV30 with TRBJ1-5; 7 bases align to TRBD1. This CDR3 spans 12 amino acids. V shed 5 bases and J 4 bases; nucleotides not matched to a gene: 2. Germline V gene sequence: CDR1 GTSNPN, CDR2 SVGIG (reference sequence). CDR3 sequence reads: CAWGDSNQPQHF. The CDR3, as DNA: TGTGCCTGGGGGGACAGTAATCAGCCCCAGCATTTT. The variable domain in full, completed from reference TRBV30 and TRBJ1-5, reads SQTIHQWPATLVQPVGSPLSLECTVEGTSNPNLYWYRQAAGRGLQLLFYSVGIGQISSEVPQNLSASRPQDRQFILSSKKLLLSDSGFYLCAWGDSNQPQHFGDGTRLSIL.

The chain has TRBV4-2 and TRBJ1-2; possible D gene TRBD1, 6 bases. The V gene lost 4 bases and the J gene lost 8 bases, with 29 bases spanning the gap. This CDR3 is built from 18 residues. Germline V lookup: CDR1 LGHNA, CDR2 YNFKEQ. The CDR3 reads CASSRSSGQSLSSDGYTF. The DNA of the CDR3 is TGTGCCAGCAGCCGGTCTTCTGGACAGAGTCTATCCTCGGACGGCTACACCTTC.

This chain joins TRBV18 and TRBJ2-3; 15 bases fit TRBD2. CDR1 KGHSH and CDR2 LQKENI come from the germline V gene. V shed 3 bases and J 6 bases; nucleotides not matched to a gene: 10. The CDR3 contains 18 residues. This chain's CDR3 is CASSPRTGTSGRLDTQYF. The CDR3 DNA is TGTGCCAGCTCACCGAGAACCGGGACTAGCGGGAGGTTGGATACGCAGTATTTT.

This chain joins TRBV5-1 and TRBJ2-7, with 8 bases that match TRBD1. This CDR3 is 16 amino acids long. Trimming removed 4 bases from V and 0 bases from J; junction bases left unmatched: 9. CDR1 is SGHRS, CDR2 YFSETQ, per germline. The CDR3 here is CASSPPWTGSSYEQYF. DNA of the CDR3: TGCGCCAGCAGCCCACCTTGGACAGGGAGCTCCTACGAGCAGTACTTC. Using reference TRBV5-1 and TRBJ2-7 for the parts outside the CDR3, the full variable domain is KAGVTQTPRYLIKTRGQQVTLSCSPISGHRSVSWYQQTPGQGLQFLFEYFSETQRNKGNFPGRFSGRQFSNSRSEMNVSTLELGDSALYLCASSPPWTGSSYEQYFGPGTRLTVT.

This clone was found a few times. The chain couples TRBV6-1 to TRBJ1-5; D call uncertain. CDR1 and CDR2 (germline): MNHNS, SASEGT. The germline V and J ends were trimmed by 2 bases and 7 bases, with 15 bases remaining between them. CDR3 length: 15 residues. The CDR3 nucleotides are TGTGCCAGCAGTGAACGGACGGGGATGAGGCAGCCCCAGCATTTT. It encodes CASSERTGMRQPQHF.

The rearrangement joins TRBV7-9 to TRBJ2-1, with D possibly TRBD2 on 6 matching bases. V was trimmed by 5 bases and J by 8 bases, leaving 16 bases between them. The CDR3 runs 14 residues. Germline values: CDR1 SEHNR, CDR2 FQNEAQ (reference sequence). CDR3 amino acids: CASSVGSAGDEQFF. In DNA form, the CDR3 reads TGTGCCAGCAGCGTCGGTTCAGCGGGCGATGAGCAGTTCTTC. The full variable domain, rest sourced from reference TRBV7-9 and TRBJ2-1, is DTGVSQNPRHKITKRGQNVTFRCDPISEHNRLYWYRQTLGQGPEFLTYFQNEAQLEKSRLLSDRFSAERPKGSFSTLEIQRTEQGDSAMYLCASSVGSAGDEQFFGPGTRLTVL.

This chain uses TRBV5-1 with TRBJ2-7; D might be TRBD2 (5 bases). Germline-derived CDR1 and CDR2 are SGHRS and YFSETQ. This CDR3 contains 13 residues. V was trimmed by 4 bases and J by 7 bases, leaving 15 bases between them. CDR3 in amino acids: CASSLGLGGEQYF. In nucleotides, the CDR3 is TGCGCCAGCAGCCTCGGACTGGGCGGGGAGCAGTACTTC.

As for this clone: Other DNA sequences in this sample translate to the same CDR3. The gene calls are TRBV6-5 and TRBJ1-5; no clear D. V was clipped by 0 bases and J by 1 base, with 7 bases between them. Germline CDR1 and CDR2: MNHEY and SVGAGI. The CDR3 sequence is 15 residues long. Here the CDR3 DNA reads TGTGCCAGCAGTTACTCGATAGTGAGCAATCAGCCCCAGCATTTT. Its protein product is CASSYSIVSNQPQHF.

The V and J genes are TRBV7-7 and TRBJ2-5; tentatively, D is TRBD2 (5 bases). Germline assignment: CDR1 SSHAT and CDR2 FNYEAQ (reference sequence). V was pared by 5 bases and J by 5 bases, with 9 bases between. The CDR3 covers 12 residues. CDR3 nucleotide sequence: TGTGCCAGCAGCGGACTGGGGGAGACCCAGTACTTC. Amino acids: CASSGLGETQYF.

The rearrangement joins TRBV6-1 to TRBJ1-5; the D is unclear. The CDR3 has 15 amino acids. Trimming pared 0 bases from V and 5 bases from J, leaving 11 bases between. Germline CDR1 MNHNS, CDR2 SASEGT. The CDR3 spells CASSEAAVSHQPQHF. The CDR3 DNA is TGTGCCAGCAGTGAAGCGGCAGTATCGCATCAGCCCCAGCATTTT.

This chain joins TRBV18 and TRBJ1-4; D possibly corresponds to TRBD1 (6 bases). The length of the CDR3 is 15 residues. V was shortened by 3 bases and J by 4 bases, with 12 bases between the two germline ends. The germline V gene encodes CDR1 KGHSH and CDR2 LQKENI. The CDR3 DNA reads as TGTGCCAGCTCACCCGAAGGGGGGCTTAATGAAAAACTGTTTTTT. It yields the protein CASSPEGGLNEKLFF. The full variable domain, its missing parts supplied by reference TRBV18 and TRBJ1-4, is NAGVMQNPRHLVRRRGQEARLRCSPMKGHSHVYWYRQLPEEGLKFMVYLQKENIIDESGMPKERFSAEFPKEGPSILRIQQVVRGDSAAYFCASSPEGGLNEKLFFGSGTQLSVL.

Remarks on this clone: This same CDR3 is encoded by further DNA sequences in the sample. The chain carries TRBV5-1 and TRBJ1-5; no firm D call. This CDR3 comprises 15 residues. Germline V CDR1 and CDR2: SGHRS, YFSETQ. V was trimmed by 4 bases and J by 0 bases, leaving 11 bases between them. The CDR3 nucleotides read TGCGCCAGCAGCCCCACCGGGAATAGCAATCAGCCCCAGCATTTT. Protein: CASSPTGNSNQPQHF.